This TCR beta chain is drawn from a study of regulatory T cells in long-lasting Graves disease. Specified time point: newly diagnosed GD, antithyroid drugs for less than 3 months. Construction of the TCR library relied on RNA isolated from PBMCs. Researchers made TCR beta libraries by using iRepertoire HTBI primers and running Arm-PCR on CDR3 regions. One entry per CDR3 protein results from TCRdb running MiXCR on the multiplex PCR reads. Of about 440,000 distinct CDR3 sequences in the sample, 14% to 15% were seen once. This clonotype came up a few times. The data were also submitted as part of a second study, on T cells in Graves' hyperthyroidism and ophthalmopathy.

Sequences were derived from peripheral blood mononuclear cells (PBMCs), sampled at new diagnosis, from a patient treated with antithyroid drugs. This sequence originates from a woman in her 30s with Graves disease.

The DNA for the CDR3 is TGTGCCAGCTCACCTTACTCTGGGGCCAACGTCCTGACTTTC. This translates into CASSPYSGANVLTF. The chain links TRBV18 to TRBJ2-6; D is uncertain. V lost 3 bases and J 0 bases, leaving 3 bases between the germline ends. This CDR3 region has 14 residues. Looked up from germline, CDR1 is KGHSH and CDR2 is LQKENI.